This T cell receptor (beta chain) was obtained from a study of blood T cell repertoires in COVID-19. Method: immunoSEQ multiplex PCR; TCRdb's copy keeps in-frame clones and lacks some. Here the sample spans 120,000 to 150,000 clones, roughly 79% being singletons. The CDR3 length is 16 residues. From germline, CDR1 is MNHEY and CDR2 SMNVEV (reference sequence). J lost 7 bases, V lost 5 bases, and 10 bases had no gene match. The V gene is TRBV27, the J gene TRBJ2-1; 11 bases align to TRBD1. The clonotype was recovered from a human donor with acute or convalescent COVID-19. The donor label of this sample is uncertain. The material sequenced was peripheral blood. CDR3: CASSPIAGQGANEQFF. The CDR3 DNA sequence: TGTGCCAGCAGTCCCATAGCCGGACAGGGGGCTAATGAGCAGTTCTTC.